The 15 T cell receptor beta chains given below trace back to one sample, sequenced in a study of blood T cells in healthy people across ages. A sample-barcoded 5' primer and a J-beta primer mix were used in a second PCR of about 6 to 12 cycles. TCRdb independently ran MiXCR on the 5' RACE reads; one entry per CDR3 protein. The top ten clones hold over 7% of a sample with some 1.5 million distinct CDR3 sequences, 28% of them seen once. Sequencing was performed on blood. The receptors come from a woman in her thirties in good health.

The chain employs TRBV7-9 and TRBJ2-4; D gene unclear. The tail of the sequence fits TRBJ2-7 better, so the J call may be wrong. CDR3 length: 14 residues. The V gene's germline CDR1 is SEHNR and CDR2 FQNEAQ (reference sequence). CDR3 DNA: TGTGCCAGCAGCATACGTTCCGGTTCCTACGAGCAGTACTTC. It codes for CASSIRSGSYEQYF.

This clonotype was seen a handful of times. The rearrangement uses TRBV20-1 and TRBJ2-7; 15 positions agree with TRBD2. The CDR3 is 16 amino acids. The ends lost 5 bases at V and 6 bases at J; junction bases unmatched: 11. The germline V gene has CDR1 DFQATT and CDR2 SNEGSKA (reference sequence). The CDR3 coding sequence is TGCAGTGCTGCGAACCCGCGGACTAGCGGGAGGGGCGAGCAGTACTTC. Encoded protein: CSAANPRTSGRGEQYF.

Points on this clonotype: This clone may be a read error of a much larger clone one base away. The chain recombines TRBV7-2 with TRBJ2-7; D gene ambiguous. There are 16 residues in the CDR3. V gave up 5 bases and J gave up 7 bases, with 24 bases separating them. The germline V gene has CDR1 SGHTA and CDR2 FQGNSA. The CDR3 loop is CASSRPDGRIHNEQYF. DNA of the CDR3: TGTGCCAGCAGCCGACCGGATGGGCGGATACACAATGAGCAGTACTTC.

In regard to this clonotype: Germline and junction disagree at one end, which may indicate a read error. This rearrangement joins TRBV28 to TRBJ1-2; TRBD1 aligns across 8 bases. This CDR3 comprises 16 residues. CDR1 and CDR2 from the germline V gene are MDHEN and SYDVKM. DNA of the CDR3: TGTGCCAACAGTCCCGGGGAAGGGGACAGGTCCTATGGCTACACCTTC. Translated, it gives CANSPGEGDRSYGYTF.

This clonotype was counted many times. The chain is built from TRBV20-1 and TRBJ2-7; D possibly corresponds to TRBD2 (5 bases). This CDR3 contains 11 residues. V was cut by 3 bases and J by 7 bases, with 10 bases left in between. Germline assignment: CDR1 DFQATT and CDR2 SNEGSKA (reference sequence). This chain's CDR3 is CSASTRGEQYF. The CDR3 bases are TGCAGTGCTAGCACACGGGGTGAGCAGTACTTC.

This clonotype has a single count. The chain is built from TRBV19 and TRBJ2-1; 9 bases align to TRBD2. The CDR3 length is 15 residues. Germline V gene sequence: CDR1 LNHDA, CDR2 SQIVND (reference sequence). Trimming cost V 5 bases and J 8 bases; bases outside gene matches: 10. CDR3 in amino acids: CASSDRREGLYEQFF. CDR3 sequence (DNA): TGTGCCAGTAGTGACCGGCGGGAGGGCCTCTATGAGCAGTTCTTC. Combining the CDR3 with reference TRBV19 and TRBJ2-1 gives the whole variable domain DGGITQSPKYLFRKEGQNVTLSCEQNLNHDAMYWYRQDPGQGLRLIYYSQIVNDFQKGDIAEGYSVSREKKESFPLTVTSAQKNPTAFYLCASSDRREGLYEQFFGPGTRLTVL.

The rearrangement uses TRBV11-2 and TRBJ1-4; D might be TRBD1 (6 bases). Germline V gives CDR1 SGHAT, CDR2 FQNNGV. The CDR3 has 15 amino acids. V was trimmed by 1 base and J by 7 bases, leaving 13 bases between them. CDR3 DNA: TGTGCCAGCAGCTTAGTAGGCAGGGGAGGTGAAAAACTGTTTTTT. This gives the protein CASSLVGRGGEKLFF.

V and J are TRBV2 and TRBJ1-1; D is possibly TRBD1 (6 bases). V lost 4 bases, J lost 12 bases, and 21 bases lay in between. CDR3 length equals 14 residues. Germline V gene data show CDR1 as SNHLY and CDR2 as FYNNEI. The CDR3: CASSAFDRIPPTFF. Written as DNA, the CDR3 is TGTGCCAGCAGTGCATTTGACAGGATCCCCCCGACTTTCTTT.

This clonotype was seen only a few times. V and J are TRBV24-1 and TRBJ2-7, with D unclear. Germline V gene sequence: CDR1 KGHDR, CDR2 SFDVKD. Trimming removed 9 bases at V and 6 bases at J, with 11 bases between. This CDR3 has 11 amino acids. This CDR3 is CATGSSLEQYF. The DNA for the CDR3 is TGTGCCACCGGTTCTTCCCTCGAGCAGTACTTC.

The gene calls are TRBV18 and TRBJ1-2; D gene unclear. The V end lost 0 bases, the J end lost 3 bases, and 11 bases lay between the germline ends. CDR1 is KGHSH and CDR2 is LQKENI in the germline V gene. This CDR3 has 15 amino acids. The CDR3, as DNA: TGTGCCAGCTCACCACCATTCAGCGTCGACTATGGCTACACCTTC. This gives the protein CASSPPFSVDYGYTF.

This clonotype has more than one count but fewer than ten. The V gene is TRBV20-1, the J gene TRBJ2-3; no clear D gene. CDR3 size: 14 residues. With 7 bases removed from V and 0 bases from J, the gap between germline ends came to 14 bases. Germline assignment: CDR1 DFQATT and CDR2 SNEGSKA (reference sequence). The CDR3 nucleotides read TGCAGTGTCAAGACCGAAACTAGCACAGATACGCAGTATTTT. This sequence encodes CSVKTETSTDTQYF.

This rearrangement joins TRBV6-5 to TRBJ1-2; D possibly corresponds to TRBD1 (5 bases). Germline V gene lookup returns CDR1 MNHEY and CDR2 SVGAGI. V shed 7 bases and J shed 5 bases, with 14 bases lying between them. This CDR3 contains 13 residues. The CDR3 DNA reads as TGTGCCAGCACCCGGCAGGGCCGTTATGGCTACACCTTC. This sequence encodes CASTRQGRYGYTF.

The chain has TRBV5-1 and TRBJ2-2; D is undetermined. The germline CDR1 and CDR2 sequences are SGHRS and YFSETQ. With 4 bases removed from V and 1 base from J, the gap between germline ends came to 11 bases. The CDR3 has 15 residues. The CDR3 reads CASSQNWKNTGELFF. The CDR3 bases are TGCGCCAGCAGCCAAAACTGGAAGAACACCGGGGAGCTGTTTTTT.

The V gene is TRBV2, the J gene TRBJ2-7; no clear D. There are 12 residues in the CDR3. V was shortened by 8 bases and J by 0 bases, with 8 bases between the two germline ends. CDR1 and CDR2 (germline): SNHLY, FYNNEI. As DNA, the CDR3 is TGTGCCAGCGGCGGATCCTCCTACGAGCAGTACTTC. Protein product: CASGGSSYEQYF.

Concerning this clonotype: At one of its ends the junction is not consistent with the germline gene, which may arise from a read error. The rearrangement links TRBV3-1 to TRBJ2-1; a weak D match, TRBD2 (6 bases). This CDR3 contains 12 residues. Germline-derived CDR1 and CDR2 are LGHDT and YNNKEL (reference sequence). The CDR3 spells CAGSHGGYEQFF. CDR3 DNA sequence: TGTGCCGGCAGCCACGGGGGATATGAGCAGTTCTTC.